This T cell receptor (beta chain) was sequenced for a study of technical replicates of blood from several donors. This table comes from immunoSEQ multiplex PCR, and its TCRdb copy is limited to in-frame clones, with some not included. Of around 92,000 clones in the sample, around 95% are singletons; the top ten hold approximately 0.2%. The CDR3 runs 15 residues. CDR1 LNHDA and CDR2 SQIVND come from the germline V gene (reference sequence). V lost 5 bases, J lost 7 bases, and 9 bases stayed unmatched. The rearrangement joins TRBV19 to TRBJ2-1, with 9 bases lining up with TRBD2. The clonotype was recovered from a human donor in good health. The specimen sequenced was T cells isolated from PBMCs. The chain's CDR3 is CASSPRGGLFNEQFF. CDR3 nucleotides: TGTGCCAGTAGTCCGCGGGGGGGCTTGTTTAATGAGCAGTTCTTC.